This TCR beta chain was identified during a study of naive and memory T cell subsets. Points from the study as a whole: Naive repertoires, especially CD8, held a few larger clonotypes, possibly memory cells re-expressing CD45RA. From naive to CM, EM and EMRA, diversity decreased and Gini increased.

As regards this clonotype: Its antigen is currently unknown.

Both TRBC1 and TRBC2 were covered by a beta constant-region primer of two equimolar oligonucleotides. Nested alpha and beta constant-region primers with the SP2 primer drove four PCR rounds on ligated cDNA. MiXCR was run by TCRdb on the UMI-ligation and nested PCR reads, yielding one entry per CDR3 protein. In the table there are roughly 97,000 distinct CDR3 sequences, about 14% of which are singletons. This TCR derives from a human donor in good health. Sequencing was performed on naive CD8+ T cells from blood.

The CDR3 sequence: CASSYLKRPRDATGELFF. For the CDR3, the DNA is TGTGCCAGCAGTTACTTGAAAAGACCTAGGGACGCCACCGGGGAGCTGTTTTTT. This sequence joins TRBV6-2 or TRBV6-3 and TRBJ2-2; D might be TRBD1 or TRBD2, each matching 5 bases. Per germline, CDR1 MNHEY and CDR2 SVGEGT. This CDR3 has 18 residues. The V end lost 1 base, the J end lost 4 bases, and 19 bases lay between the germline ends.